This is a list of T cell receptor beta chains from one sample in a study of blood T cell repertoires in COVID-19. The data were produced by immunoSEQ multiplex PCR, yet TCRdb's version contains in-frame clones alone and is incomplete. Here the sample spans over 350,000 clones, approximately 90% being singletons. Sequenced sample: peripheral blood. The receptor set was obtained from a woman younger than 45 with active or convalescent COVID-19. Both conserved end residues are trimmed from each CDR3.

TRBV9,ASGKGVDYEQY
TRBV19,ASSRTSALAKNIQY
TRBV7-7,ASSLGAGGAPGELF
TRBV5-4,ASSLTGVGNSPLH
TRBV3-1/TRBV3-2,ASSGDRATDTQY
TRBV10-3,AISGTSSGRATDTQY
TRBV4-1,ASSPGHREQFATNEKLF
TRBV9,ASSVRGGTMNTEAF
TRBV5-6,ASSLGQVLTNEKLF
TRBV25-1,ASSVDTARPYNEQF
TRBV27,AIEEDTEAF
TRBV5-1,ASSFLPTDTQY
TRBV18,ASSPLQGANTIY
TRBV18,ASSPKDREFGYT
TRBV7-2,ASSLGQALYQETQY
TRBV2,ASSPGGSYGYT
TRBV5-6,ASSPTGQPYGYT
TRBV28,ASSLAPVGVSSRYEQY
TRBV5-5,ASSFGTSGGEDTQY
TRBV11-2,ASSILGLAAYNEQF
TRBV6-5,ASPPGQGITEAF
TRBV7-8,ASSLGAGGNEQF
TRBV9,ASSGPGTGRDTQY
TRBV23-1,ASSREKVTGKYCDTEAF
TRBV11-2,ASRPASTDTQY
TRBV19,ASSIGRQTSVYGYT
TRBV25-1,ASSGSGRVTEAF
TRBV18,ASRSGANTEAF
TRBV25-1,ASSATDNSPLH
TRBV6-5,VGCCDGYT
TRBV27,ASRWTVGYTEAF
TRBV10-3,ASNTETDTQY
TRBV19,ASMYSGGIYNEQF